A single sample gave rise to the 17 T cell receptor beta chains below, sequenced in a study of OX40 agonist ivuxolimab in advanced cancers. Method: immunoSEQ multiplex PCR; TCRdb's copy keeps in-frame clones and lacks some. The repertoire has approximately 70,000 clones, approximately 85% of them found once; the top ten carry under 7.5%. The starting material was CD4+ or CD8+ T cells sorted from blood, obtained in a trial of the OX40 agonist ivuxolimab. These receptors were taken from an adult with an advanced solid tumor such as melanoma, head and neck, liver or kidney cancer.

The J gene is TRBJ1-1, the V gene TRBV30; 11 nucleotides align to TRBD1. CDR3 length equals 12 residues. Germline V CDR1 and CDR2: GTSNPN, SVGIG (reference sequence). CDR3 amino acids: CGGGTGGTEAFF. CDR3 bases: TGTGGGGGCGGGACAGGGGGCACTGAAGCTTTCTTT.

V is TRBV9 and J is TRBJ1-4; 10 nucleotides match TRBD1. This CDR3 is 15 amino acids long. V trimming: 3 bases; J trimming: 2 bases; junction bases outside the gene matches: 1. CDR1 and CDR2 from the germline V gene are SGDLS and YYNGEE. CDR3 residues: CASSADRGTNEKLFF. The CDR3 DNA is TGTGCCAGCAGCGCGGACAGGGGGACTAATGAAAAACTGTTTTTT.

The gene calls are TRBV9 and TRBJ2-5; D perhaps matches TRBD1 (8 bases). Trimming cost V 3 bases and J 3 bases, with 15 bases left between them. Per germline, CDR1 SGDLS and CDR2 YYNGEE. The CDR3 consists of 15 residues. Written as DNA, the CDR3 is TGTGCCAGCAGCGCCAGGACAGGGAGGGAAGAGACCCAGTACTTC. It is translated as CASSARTGREETQYF.

The table lists this clone with a count of one. The chain employs TRBV19 and TRBJ2-6, with 10 bases aligning to TRBD1. The CDR3 loop spans 18 amino acids. Unmatched junction bases numbered 11, after V lost 7 bases and J lost 2 bases. Germline lookup yields CDR1 LNHDA and CDR2 SQIVND (reference sequence). This CDR3 reads CASTRVTGGTAGANVLTF. DNA of the CDR3: TGTGCCAGTACTCGGGTGACAGGGGGCACGGCTGGGGCCAACGTCCTGACTTTC.

The chain has TRBV27 and TRBJ2-5, with TRBD1 matching over 8 bases. This CDR3 contains 17 residues. After removal of 7 bases from V and 5 bases from J, the junction contained 18 bases not matched to a gene. Germline V gene sequence: CDR1 MNHEY, CDR2 SMNVEV (reference sequence). CDR3 sequence reads: CASKGNYQGASGETQYF. CDR3 bases: TGTGCCAGCAAGGGAAATTATCAGGGGGCGTCTGGGGAGACCCAGTACTTC.

The V and J genes are TRBV29-1 and TRBJ1-5; no firm D call. CDR1 is SQVTM, CDR2 ANQGSEA, per germline. Deletions cut 6 bases from V and 3 bases from J, with 12 bases between. There are 13 residues in the CDR3. The DNA for the CDR3 is TGCAGCGTAGGTGGGCAGGTCAATCAGCCCCAGCATTTT. It is translated as CSVGGQVNQPQHF. Using reference TRBV29-1 and TRBJ1-5 for the parts outside the CDR3, the full variable domain is SAVISQKPSRDICQRGTSLTIQCQVDSQVTMMFWYRQQPGQSLTLIATANQGSEATYESGFVIDKFPISRPNLTFSTLTVSNMSPEDSSIYLCSVGGQVNQPQHFGDGTRLSIL.

V gene TRBV18 combines with J gene TRBJ2-7; D is perhaps TRBD1 (6 bases). The germline V gene encodes CDR1 KGHSH and CDR2 LQKENI. Trimming stripped 5 bases from V and 0 bases from J, with 11 bases between. This CDR3 region has 14 residues. DNA of the CDR3: TGTGCCAGCTCAACAGGGACGGACTCCTACGAGCAGTACTTC. Protein product: CASSTGTDSYEQYF.

The sample holds one count of this clone. The genes are TRBV18 and TRBJ2-4, with D uncertain. Deletions cut 3 bases from V and 7 bases from J, with 10 bases between. The CDR3 loop spans 13 amino acids. Germline values: CDR1 KGHSH, CDR2 LQKENI. For the CDR3, the DNA is TGTGCCAGCTCACCGCCGGGCCACAACATTCAGTACTTC. As protein: CASSPPGHNIQYF. The full variable domain, rest sourced from reference TRBV18 and TRBJ2-4, is NAGVMQNPRHLVRRRGQEARLRCSPMKGHSHVYWYRQLPEEGLKFMVYLQKENIIDESGMPKERFSAEFPKEGPSILRIQQVVRGDSAAYFCASSPPGHNIQYFGAGTRLSVL.

The gene calls are TRBV5-1 and TRBJ2-3, with 9 bases matching TRBD1. Trimming at V came to 5 bases and at J to 2 bases, leaving 3 bases not matched to a gene. CDR3 length: 14 amino acids. Germline CDR1 SGHRS, CDR2 YFSETQ. The CDR3 region is CASRGQGHTDTQYF. The CDR3 DNA is TGCGCCAGCAGGGGACAGGGACACACAGATACGCAGTATTTT.

The gene calls are TRBV18 and TRBJ1-3; a possible D gene is TRBD1 (6 bases). In germline, CDR1 is KGHSH, CDR2 LQKENI. The V end was cut by 2 bases, the J end by 0 bases, with 14 bases between. The CDR3 length is 17 residues. The CDR3 loop reads CASSPGPTGSSGNTIYF. The CDR3 nucleotides are TGTGCCAGCTCACCAGGACCGACAGGCAGCTCTGGAAACACCATATATTTT.

This rearrangement joins TRBV7-9 to TRBJ1-4, with D possibly being TRBD1 (5 bases). This CDR3 is 12 amino acids long. Germline CDR1 is SEHNR and CDR2 is FQNEAQ (reference sequence). V lost 8 bases and J 8 bases, leaving 12 bases between the germline ends. The CDR3 is CASAGVEEKLFF. The CDR3 bases are TGTGCCAGCGCGGGGGTAGAAGAAAAACTGTTTTTT.

The V call is TRBV7-2, the J call TRBJ1-4, with 7 bases lining up with TRBD1. Per germline, CDR1 SGHTA and CDR2 FQGNSA. Trimming removed 5 bases from V and 8 bases from J; junction bases left unmatched: 8. CDR3 length: 14 amino acids. The CDR3 here is CASSPRQGLEKLFF. The CDR3 region has the DNA TGTGCCAGCAGCCCCAGACAGGGCTTAGAAAAACTGTTTTTT.

Here the CDR3 DNA reads TGTGCCAGCAGTTACTCAGCGGGGGACGCTTTCTTT. It specifies CASSYSAGDAFF. The J gene is TRBJ1-1, the V gene TRBV6-5, with a possible D match to TRBD1 (5 bases). V shed 0 bases and J shed 11 bases, with 10 bases lying between them. The CDR3 runs to 12 residues. The germline V gene encodes CDR1 MNHEY and CDR2 SVGAGI.

This clone has just one count. The chain couples TRBV9 to TRBJ2-1; D not resolved. There are 13 residues in the CDR3. Trimming removed 3 bases from V and 0 bases from J, with 4 bases in between. Germline assignment: CDR1 SGDLS and CDR2 YYNGEE. CDR3 sequence: CASSAGSYNEQFF. The CDR3 DNA is TGTGCCAGCAGCGCCGGCTCCTACAATGAGCAGTTCTTC.

The DNA of the CDR3 is TGCGCCAGCAGTCATACAGAGTACTATGGCTACACCTTC. Protein sequence: CASSHTEYYGYTF. The gene calls are TRBV4-1 and TRBJ1-2; no definite D call. The CDR3 contains 13 residues. The V gene's germline CDR1 is MGHRA and CDR2 YSYEKL. V dropped 6 bases and J dropped 3 bases, with 11 bases sitting between them.

CDR3 bases: TGCGCCAGCAGCCCAAGTACTAGCGGGGGAGACAATGAGCAGTTCTTC. Its protein is CASSPSTSGGDNEQFF. V and J are TRBV4-3 and TRBJ2-1; 11 bases line up with TRBD2. CDR3 length: 16 residues. The germline CDR1 and CDR2 sequences are LGHNA and YSLEER. J gave up 5 bases and V 4 bases, and 7 bases lay outside the gene matches.

This clone occurred a few times. The rearrangement links TRBV7-2 to TRBJ2-5, with TRBD1 matching over 10 bases. Germline-derived CDR1 and CDR2 are SGHTA and FQGNSA. Trimming at V came to 3 bases and at J to 4 bases, leaving 5 bases not matched to a gene. This CDR3 has 15 residues. CDR3 region: CASSFPTGGVETQYF. For the CDR3, the DNA is TGTGCCAGCAGCTTTCCGACAGGGGGCGTAGAGACCCAGTACTTC.